What follows are 27 T cell receptor beta chains derived from one specimen sequenced in a study of cytomegalovirus exposure and HLA in healthy donors. PCR used 60 Vbeta primers and 13 Jbeta primers. Produced via immunoSEQ multiplex PCR; TCRdb's table is partial and in-frame only. The sample records about 210,000 clones, roughly 87% being singletons. Material for sequencing was PBMCs. Receptors originate from a man between 35 and 55 years old in good health and CMV-seropositive.

This chain links TRBV5-4 with TRBJ2-5; 10 bases align to TRBD2. Germline CDR1 is SGHNT and CDR2 is YYREEE (reference sequence). J gave up 3 bases and V 1 base, and 3 bases lay outside the gene matches. The CDR3 has 15 residues. The CDR3 DNA sequence: TGTGCCAGCAGCTTGCTAGCGGGAGTAGAAGAGACCCAGTACTTC. Its protein product is CASSLLAGVEETQYF.

The V gene is TRBV28, the J gene TRBJ2-7; TRBD1 matches at 10 bases. V lost 3 bases, J lost 3 bases, and 5 bases stayed unmatched. The CDR3 runs 15 residues. Germline CDR1 is MDHEN and CDR2 is SYDVKM. The CDR3 reads CASSLGTGVGYEQYV. CDR3 in DNA: TGTGCCAGCAGTTTGGGGACAGGGGTGGGCTACGAGCAGTACGTC.

This clone has just a few counts. The CDR3 DNA sequence: TGTGCCAGCAGTTCCGACATCACCGGGGAGCTGTTTTTT. This sequence encodes CASSSDITGELFF. The gene calls are TRBV6-4 and TRBJ2-2; no reliable D call. CDR1 and CDR2 (germline): MRHNA, SNTAGT. The CDR3 spans 13 residues. Trimming cost V 5 bases and J 4 bases, with 8 bases left between them.

The V and J genes are TRBV29-1 and TRBJ2-1; 9 nucleotides agree with TRBD2. Germline CDR1 is SQVTM and CDR2 is ANQGSEA. Unmatched junction bases numbered 3, after V lost 4 bases and J lost 5 bases. CDR3 length equals 13 residues. The CDR3 DNA is TGCAGCGTTGGAATAGCGGGGGACAATGAGCAGTTCTTC. It specifies CSVGIAGDNEQFF.

CDR3 sequence reads: CASSQDGRGRRTEAFF. DNA of the CDR3: TGTGCCAGCAGCCAAGACGGTAGGGGGCGCAGGACTGAAGCTTTCTTT. V gene TRBV4-2 combines with J gene TRBJ1-1; 7 nucleotides align to TRBD1. CDR3 length: 16 amino acids. CDR1 and CDR2 (germline): LGHNA, YNFKEQ. The V gene end was trimmed by 0 bases and the J gene end by 5 bases; junction bases not matched to a gene: 9.

The chain is built from TRBV19 and TRBJ2-5, with a possible D match to TRBD2 (6 bases). The CDR3 sequence is 15 residues long. Germline-derived CDR1 and CDR2 are LNHDA and SQIVND (reference sequence). V shed 3 bases and J shed 5 bases, with 16 bases lying between them. The CDR3 loop reads CASSMRDFFGETQYF. CDR3 coding DNA: TGTGCCAGTAGTATGCGGGATTTTTTCGGGGAGACCCAGTACTTC.

J is TRBJ2-7 and V is TRBV7-9, with D perhaps TRBD1 (7 bases). This CDR3 spans 14 amino acids. Trimming took 4 bases from V and 3 from J, leaving 13 bases between them. Germline V CDR1 and CDR2: SEHNR, FQNEAQ (reference sequence). CDR3 amino acids: CASSSGGKFYEQYV. The CDR3 DNA is TGTGCCAGCAGCTCAGGGGGGAAATTCTACGAGCAGTACGTC.

This clone was detected only a few times. The rearrangement links TRBV25-1 to TRBJ1-1; 7 nucleotides align to TRBD1. Trimming removed 3 bases from V and 2 bases from J; junction bases left unmatched: 6. CDR1 MGHDK and CDR2 SYGVNS come from the germline V gene. The CDR3 extends over 15 amino acids. CDR3 sequence: CASSDEGARNTEAFF. DNA for the CDR3: TGTGCCAGCAGTGACGAGGGGGCGCGAAACACTGAAGCTTTCTTT.

The chain uses TRBV14 and TRBJ2-2; D is possibly TRBD2 (6 bases). V was clipped by 0 bases and J by 4 bases, with 9 bases between them. This CDR3 has 15 residues. The germline gives CDR1 SGHDN, CDR2 FVKESK. Written as DNA, the CDR3 is TGTGCCAGCAGCCAAGATCGGGGGATCACCGGGGAGCTGTTTTTT. It encodes CASSQDRGITGELFF.

V usage is TRBV27 and J usage is TRBJ2-7; D perhaps matches TRBD2 (5 bases). Trimming removed 1 base from V and 12 bases from J, with 16 bases in between. The germline gives CDR1 MNHEY, CDR2 SMNVEV (reference sequence). The CDR3 runs 13 residues. The CDR3 bases are TGTGCCAGCAGTTTATATCCGGGATCGAAGCCGTACTTC. The encoded protein is CASSLYPGSKPYF.

The chain is built from TRBV27 and TRBJ2-3, with 12 bases aligning to TRBD2. In germline, CDR1 is MNHEY, CDR2 SMNVEV (reference sequence). The CDR3 is 15 residues long. J was trimmed by 3 bases and V by 7 bases; bases with no gene match: 5. CDR3 sequence reads: CASTSGLAGTDTQYF. The DNA for the CDR3 is TGTGCCAGCACCTCGGGACTAGCGGGTACAGATACGCAGTATTTT.

This clone came up once. The chain combines TRBV9 with TRBJ1-1, with 8 bases identical to TRBD1. Unmatched junction bases numbered 5, after V lost 3 bases and J lost 1 base. The CDR3 has 15 residues. Germline V gene lookup returns CDR1 SGDLS and CDR2 YYNGEE. The CDR3 nucleotides are TGTGCCAGCAGCGCTACGGACAGGGAGAACACTGAAGCTTTCTTT. It encodes CASSATDRENTEAFF.

This clone occurred once. The chain employs TRBV30 and TRBJ2-3, with a weak D call TRBD2 (7 bases). The ends were cut back, 1 base at V and 3 bases at J, with 14 bases in the middle. The CDR3 is made up of 15 amino acids. Looked up from germline, CDR1 is GTSNPN and CDR2 is SVGIG (reference sequence). This CDR3 is CAWSAGGPRTDTQYF. The CDR3 coding sequence is TGTGCCTGGAGTGCGGGGGGCCCGCGGACAGATACGCAGTATTTT.

This chain joins TRBV4-2 and TRBJ2-7; a possible D gene is TRBD2 (6 bases). CDR1 and CDR2 from the germline V gene are LGHNA and YNFKEQ. The CDR3 totals 15 residues. Trimming removed 0 bases at V and 0 bases at J, with 9 bases between. This CDR3 is CASSQEGGFSYEQYF. In nucleotides, the CDR3 is TGTGCCAGCAGCCAAGAGGGGGGTTTCTCCTACGAGCAGTACTTC.

The V call is TRBV5-4, the J call TRBJ2-7; TRBD2 agrees at 13 bases. V lost 2 bases and J lost 3; bases outside the gene matches: 5. The germline CDR1 and CDR2 sequences are SGHNT and YYREEE (reference sequence). The CDR3 covers 16 residues. As DNA, the CDR3 is TGTGCCAGCAGCTTTTCCGGGACTAGCGGGATCTACGAGCAGTACGTC. The encoded protein is CASSFSGTSGIYEQYV.

This chain joins TRBV19 and TRBJ2-7; a weak D match, TRBD1 (6 bases). The CDR3 spans 11 residues. CDR1 is LNHDA, CDR2 SQIVND, per germline (reference sequence). The germline V and J ends were trimmed by 10 bases and 4 bases, with 11 bases remaining between them. The CDR3 DNA sequence: TGTGCCACAGGGGATGGTTACGAGCAGTACTTC. Its protein product is CATGDGYEQYF.

The chain carries TRBV5-1 and TRBJ2-1; 9 positions agree with TRBD2. Germline CDR1 is SGHRS and CDR2 is YFSETQ. This CDR3 region has 16 residues. V was pared by 5 bases and J by 5 bases, with 11 bases of the junction left unmatched. The CDR3 DNA follows: TGCGCCAGCAGAAGGTCTGTAGCGGGAGTCGACAATGAGCAGTTCTTC. This translates into CASRRSVAGVDNEQFF.

This clone was detected a few times. The chain combines TRBV28 with TRBJ2-7, with D tentatively TRBD2 (6 bases). The germline V gene encodes CDR1 MDHEN and CDR2 SYDVKM. This CDR3 comprises 14 residues. V was clipped by 2 bases and J by 3 bases, with 11 bases between them. CDR3 loop: CASSLRRRDYEQYV. The CDR3 bases are TGTGCCAGCAGTTTAAGGCGGCGGGACTACGAGCAGTACGTC.

The gene calls are TRBV7-2 and TRBJ1-2, with D possibly being TRBD1 (5 bases). The CDR3 runs 16 residues. CDR1 and CDR2 from the germline V gene are SGHTA and FQGNSA. V was trimmed by 4 bases and J by 5 bases, leaving 20 bases between them. The CDR3 region is CASSWGGTERRYGYTF. CDR3 DNA: TGTGCCAGCAGCTGGGGAGGGACCGAGCGAAGGTATGGCTACACCTTC.

This chain uses TRBV6-1 with TRBJ2-4; 8 nucleotides agree with TRBD1. The CDR3 totals 17 residues. CDR1 is MNHNS, CDR2 SASEGT, per germline. V was pared by 1 base and J by 3 bases, with 8 bases of the junction left unmatched. CDR3 sequence: CASSEEYGQGGKNIQYF. The CDR3 DNA is TGTGCCAGCAGTGAAGAATACGGACAGGGTGGCAAAAACATTCAGTACTTC.

This clone has only one observation. This chain links TRBV6-5 with TRBJ2-5; 10 bases match TRBD2. The J call may be faulty, since TRBJ2-7 better matches the DNA end. The CDR3 has 15 amino acids. Germline V gene sequence: CDR1 MNHEY, CDR2 SVGAGI. CDR3 nucleotide sequence: TGTGCCAGCAGTTACAACCTAGCGGGGGACTACGAGCAGTACTTC. Translation gives CASSYNLAGDYEQYF.

V gene TRBV5-1 combines with J gene TRBJ1-1; D gene unclear. Trimming took off 2 bases at V and 0 bases at J, with 14 bases between the two ends. Germline V gene sequence: CDR1 SGHRS, CDR2 YFSETQ. The CDR3 loop spans 16 amino acids. The CDR3 DNA reads as TGCGCCAGCAGCTTAGACATGAGCGGTATGAACACTGAAGCTTTCTTT. Protein: CASSLDMSGMNTEAFF.

This clone occurred once. The chain employs TRBV7-9 and TRBJ2-1; no firm D call. The V end lost 1 base, the J end lost 12 bases, and 7 bases lay between the germline ends. Germline lookup yields CDR1 SEHNR and CDR2 FQNEAQ (reference sequence). This CDR3 has 11 amino acids. The CDR3 spells CASSLGPGQFF. The CDR3 DNA is TGTGCCAGCAGCTTAGGCCCGGGGCAGTTCTTC.

The sample holds a few counts of this clone. The V and J genes are TRBV25-1 and TRBJ2-1; 7 bases fit TRBD1. Germline lookup yields CDR1 MGHDK and CDR2 SYGVNS. With V trimmed by 2 bases and J by 8 bases, 18 bases remained unmatched. CDR3 length: 18 residues. CDR3 bases: TGTGCCAGCAGTGAAACCCAAGGGAGACAGGGTTGGCGCGATGAGCAGTTCTTC. It is translated as CASSETQGRQGWRDEQFF.

Note on this clone: Distinct nucleotide sequences in the sample also encode this CDR3. This chain joins TRBV9 and TRBJ1-5; perhaps TRBD1 as D (6 bases). From germline, CDR1 is SGDLS and CDR2 YYNGEE. CDR3 length equals 14 residues. The V and J ends lost 0 bases and 4 bases respectively, with 8 bases between them. CDR3 nucleotides: TGTGCCAGCAGCGTAGGTACAGGGAATCAGCCCCAGCATTTT. The encoded protein is CASSVGTGNQPQHF. The whole variable domain, filled in from reference TRBV9 and TRBJ1-5, reads DSGVTQTPKHLITATGQRVTLRCSPRSGDLSVYWYQQSLDQGLQFLIQYYNGEERAKGNILERFSAQQFPDLHSELNLSSLELGDSALYFCASSVGTGNQPQHFGDGTRLSIL.

The chain couples TRBV4-1 to TRBJ1-3, with D unresolved. The CDR3 has 16 amino acids. V was cut by 2 bases and J by 1 base, with 12 bases left in between. Germline-derived CDR1 and CDR2 are MGHRA and YSYEKL. In DNA form, the CDR3 reads TGCGCCAGCAGCCAATTCCAGGCGATTTCTGGAAACACCATATATTTT. Protein sequence: CASSQFQAISGNTIYF.

The chain joins TRBV7-8 to TRBJ2-7; 12 bases map to TRBD1. Germline-derived CDR1 and CDR2 are SGHVS and FQNEAQ. V lost 5 bases and J lost 4; bases outside the gene matches: 6. The CDR3 length is 15 residues. The chain's CDR3 is CASSPGTGGEYEQYF. DNA of the CDR3: TGTGCCAGCAGCCCAGGGACAGGGGGCGAATACGAGCAGTACTTC.